This entry lists 7 T cell receptor beta chains sequenced from one sample in a study of T cell responses to AZD1222 COVID-19 vaccine. Some clones are missing from TCRdb's copy, which holds only in-frame ones; the method was immunoSEQ multiplex PCR. This sample contains some 150,000 clones. Material for sequencing was peripheral blood. These receptors were collected from an adult in good health.

The gene calls are TRBV2 and TRBJ1-2; 7 bases line up with TRBD1. J lost 3 bases, V lost 4 bases, and 11 bases had no gene match. Germline lookup yields CDR1 SNHLY and CDR2 FYNNEI. The CDR3 spans 16 residues. The DNA of the CDR3 is TGTGCCAGCAGTGGGGTGGCAGGGGGTGGTCACTATGGCTACACCTTC. Protein product: CASSGVAGGGHYGYTF.

The V and J genes are TRBV4-1 and TRBJ2-1; 9 nucleotides agree with TRBD2. Germline trimming cut 1 base from V and 13 bases from J; bases unmatched to any gene: 11. The CDR3 contains 15 residues. Germline V gives CDR1 MGHRA, CDR2 YSYEKL. CDR3 protein: CASSQGGRGGYNQFF. CDR3 sequence (DNA): TGCGCCAGCAGCCAAGGAGGGCGGGGGGGCTATAATCAGTTCTTC.

The CDR3 loop is CASSLWQTYEQYF. Written as DNA, the CDR3 is TGTGCCAGCAGCTTATGGCAGACCTACGAGCAGTACTTC. The chain uses TRBV7-2 and TRBJ2-7; D call uncertain. The germline gives CDR1 SGHTA, CDR2 FQGNSA. The CDR3 contains 13 residues. V was cut by 2 bases and J by 2 bases, with 7 bases left in between.

The chain joins TRBV3-1 (or the pseudogene TRBV3-2) to TRBJ2-1; no clear D gene. This CDR3 contains 18 residues. Germline V gives CDR1 LGHDT, CDR2 YNNKEL (reference sequence). Trimming stripped 4 bases from V and 7 bases from J, with 26 bases between. CDR3 sequence (DNA): TGTGCCAGCAGCCCTTCCCTATCGACCGGGCCTAGAACTAATGAGCAGTTCTTC. Protein product: CASSPSLSTGPRTNEQFF.

With respect to this clone: Other DNA sequences from this sample encode an identical CDR3 as well. This rearrangement joins TRBV20-1 to TRBJ1-1; D is perhaps TRBD1 (6 bases). The germline V gene has CDR1 DFQATT and CDR2 SNEGSKA (reference sequence). This CDR3 has 11 amino acids. V was shortened by 6 bases and J by 1 base, with 6 bases between the two germline ends. Here the CDR3 reads CSAGGNTEAFF. In nucleotides, the CDR3 is TGCAGTGCAGGGGGGAACACTGAAGCTTTCTTT.

The chain recombines TRBV3-1 (or the pseudogene TRBV3-2) with TRBJ2-7; no reliable D call. The CDR3 is 12 residues long. From germline, CDR1 is LGHDT and CDR2 YNNKEL (reference sequence). The ends were cut back, 4 bases at V and 0 bases at J, with 4 bases in the middle. For the CDR3, the DNA is TGTGCCAGCAGCCCGTTCTCCTACGAGCAGTACTTC. This translates into CASSPFSYEQYF.

The chain uses TRBV30 and TRBJ2-3; D remains ambiguous. There are 13 residues in the CDR3. The ends were cut back, 0 bases at V and 4 bases at J, with 8 bases in the middle. Germline CDR1 reads GTSNPN; CDR2 reads SVGIG (reference sequence). CDR3 amino acids: CAWSVNPSDTQYF. CDR3 nucleotide sequence: TGTGCCTGGAGTGTAAATCCCTCAGATACGCAGTATTTT.